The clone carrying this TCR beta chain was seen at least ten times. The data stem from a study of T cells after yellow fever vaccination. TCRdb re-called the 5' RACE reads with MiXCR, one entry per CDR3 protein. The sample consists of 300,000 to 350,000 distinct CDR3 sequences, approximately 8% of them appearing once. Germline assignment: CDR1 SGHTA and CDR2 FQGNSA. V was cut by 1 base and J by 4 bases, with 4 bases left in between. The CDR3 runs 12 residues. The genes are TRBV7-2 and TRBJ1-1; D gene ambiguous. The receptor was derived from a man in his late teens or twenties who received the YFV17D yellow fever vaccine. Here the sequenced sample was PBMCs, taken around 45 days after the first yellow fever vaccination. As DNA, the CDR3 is TGTGCCAGCAGCTTAGGGTTCACTGAAGCTTTCTTT. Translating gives CASSLGFTEAFF.